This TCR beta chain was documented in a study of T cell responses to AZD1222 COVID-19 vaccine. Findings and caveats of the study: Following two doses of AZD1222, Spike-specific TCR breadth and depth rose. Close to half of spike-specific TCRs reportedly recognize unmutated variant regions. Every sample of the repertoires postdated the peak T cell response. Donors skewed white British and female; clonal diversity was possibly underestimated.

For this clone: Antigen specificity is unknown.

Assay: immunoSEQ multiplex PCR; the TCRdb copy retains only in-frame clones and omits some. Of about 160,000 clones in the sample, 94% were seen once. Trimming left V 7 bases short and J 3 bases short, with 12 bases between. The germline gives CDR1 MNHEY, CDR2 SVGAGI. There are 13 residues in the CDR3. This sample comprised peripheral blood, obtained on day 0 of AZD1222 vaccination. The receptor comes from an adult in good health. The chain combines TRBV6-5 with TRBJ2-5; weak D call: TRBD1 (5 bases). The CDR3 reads CASTPVREETQYF. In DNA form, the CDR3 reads TGTGCCAGCACCCCAGTCAGGGAAGAGACCCAGTACTTC.